What follows are 17 T cell receptor beta chains derived from one specimen sequenced in a study of OX40 agonist ivuxolimab in advanced cancers. Sequenced by immunoSEQ multiplex PCR; TCRdb stores in-frame clones only, minus some. The sample consists of some 74,000 clones, more than 90% of them appearing once. This material consisted of CD4+ or CD8+ T cells sorted from blood, taken in a trial of the OX40 agonist ivuxolimab. Every receptor here comes from an adult with an advanced solid tumor such as melanoma, head and neck, liver or kidney cancer.

V usage is TRBV2 and J usage is TRBJ1-1, with D perhaps TRBD1 (5 bases). This CDR3 comprises 15 residues. Per the germline V gene, CDR1 is SNHLY and CDR2 is FYNNEI. The ends were cut back, 5 bases at V and 0 bases at J, with 13 bases in the middle. CDR3 nucleotides: TGTGCCAGCAGTCAGGGACGGAGGCTGAACACTGAAGCTTTCTTT. Amino acid sequence: CASSQGRRLNTEAFF.

This rearrangement joins TRBV10-3 to TRBJ2-3; TRBD2 agrees at 11 bases. Trimming at V came to 5 bases and at J to 4 bases, leaving 5 bases not matched to a gene. CDR1 ENHRY and CDR2 SYGVKD come from the germline V gene. The CDR3 runs to 15 residues. The CDR3 region is CAISLLAGGPDTQYF. CDR3 DNA: TGTGCCATCAGTCTCCTAGCGGGAGGTCCAGATACGCAGTATTTT.

The rearrangement links TRBV7-2 to TRBJ1-2; no clear D. CDR3 length equals 14 residues. V lost 2 bases to trimming and J lost 8 bases, with 15 bases between them. The V gene's germline CDR1 is SGHTA and CDR2 FQGNSA. CDR3 amino acids: CASSLMSGSEGYTF. The CDR3 coding sequence is TGTGCCAGCAGCTTAATGAGCGGGAGTGAGGGCTACACCTTC.

The chain links TRBV19 to TRBJ2-4, with D possibly being TRBD2 (5 bases). Germline assignment: CDR1 LNHDA and CDR2 SQIVND (reference sequence). Trimming cost V 3 bases and J 2 bases, with 17 bases left between them. This CDR3 contains 17 residues. The CDR3: CASSMDLFGPTKNIQYF. The CDR3 DNA sequence: TGTGCCAGTAGTATGGACTTGTTTGGGCCAACCAAAAACATTCAGTACTTC.

This clone came up many times. The chain joins TRBV6-6 to TRBJ1-2, with unresolved D. The CDR3 consists of 11 residues. Germline V gene lookup returns CDR1 MNHNY and CDR2 SVGAGI (reference sequence). The V and J ends lost 5 bases and 7 bases respectively, with 8 bases between them. The chain's CDR3 is CASSPKSGYTF. In DNA form, the CDR3 reads TGTGCCAGCAGTCCCAAAAGTGGCTACACCTTC.

The chain employs TRBV10-3 and TRBJ1-1, with a possible D match to TRBD1 (6 bases). The V gene lost 6 bases and the J gene lost 2 bases, with 13 bases spanning the gap. Germline V gene lookup returns CDR1 ENHRY and CDR2 SYGVKD. The CDR3 totals 14 residues. The CDR3 spells CAISPTGGNTEAFF. DNA of the CDR3: TGTGCCATCAGCCCGACAGGAGGCAACACTGAAGCTTTCTTT.

The rearrangement links TRBV18 to TRBJ2-7; possible D gene TRBD2, 6 bases. This CDR3 is built from 15 residues. Per the germline V gene, CDR1 is KGHSH and CDR2 is LQKENI. V was pared by 3 bases and J by 4 bases, with 16 bases between. Written as DNA, the CDR3 is TGTGCCAGCTCACCGTGGGCCCTAGCGCAATACGAGCAGTACTTC. Residues: CASSPWALAQYEQYF.

The rearrangement links TRBV19 to TRBJ2-3; TRBD2 might be the D (5 bases). V was cut by 5 bases and J by 2 bases, with 11 bases left in between. The CDR3 has 14 residues. Germline CDR1 reads LNHDA; CDR2 reads SQIVND (reference sequence). CDR3 protein: CASSLLGPTDTQYF. DNA of the CDR3: TGTGCCAGTAGTCTACTAGGCCCCACAGATACGCAGTATTTT.

The chain has TRBV7-9 and TRBJ1-4, with unresolved D. The CDR3 length is 12 residues. The V gene's germline CDR1 is SEHNR and CDR2 FQNEAQ (reference sequence). The V end lost 1 base, the J end lost 7 bases, and 4 bases lay between the germline ends. For the CDR3, the DNA is TGTGCCAGCAGCTTAGAGGGTGAAAAACTGTTTTTT. This sequence encodes CASSLEGEKLFF.

The rearrangement joins TRBV29-1 to TRBJ2-7; D possibly corresponds to TRBD2 (6 bases). The CDR3 covers 13 residues. V gave up 7 bases and J gave up 7 bases, with 20 bases separating them. Germline CDR1 is SQVTM and CDR2 is ANQGSEA. CDR3 residues: CSGNLREGGEQYF. The CDR3 bases are TGCAGCGGTAATTTGCGGGAAGGCGGGGAGCAGTACTTC.

The chain recombines TRBV28 with TRBJ2-2; D is ambiguous. Deletions cut 5 bases from V and 6 bases from J, with 10 bases between. The CDR3 runs 13 residues. CDR1 and CDR2 from the germline V gene are MDHEN and SYDVKM. CDR3 loop: CASSGYQAGELFF. CDR3 nucleotide sequence: TGTGCCAGCAGTGGGTATCAGGCCGGGGAGCTGTTTTTT.

This clone was observed a single time. This chain joins TRBV6-1 and TRBJ2-7; D uncertain. Trimming took 0 bases from V and 3 from J, leaving 9 bases between them. The CDR3 extends over 14 amino acids. Germline V gene data show CDR1 as MNHNS and CDR2 as SASEGT. The CDR3 bases are TGTGCCAGCAGTGAAGCTCCGGACGGCTACGAGCAGTACTTC. Protein product: CASSEAPDGYEQYF.

The chain uses TRBV4-2 and TRBJ2-2; a possible D gene is TRBD2 (5 bases). With 6 bases removed from V and 8 bases from J, the gap between germline ends came to 13 bases. Germline V gene sequence: CDR1 LGHNA, CDR2 YNFKEQ. The CDR3 totals 13 residues. The CDR3 region has the DNA TGTGCCAGCAGAACATGGGGAGAGGGGGAGCTGTTTTTT. This encodes CASRTWGEGELFF.

The chain links TRBV19 to TRBJ2-2; 10 bases fit TRBD1. CDR3 length: 13 amino acids. J was trimmed by 6 bases and V by 7 bases; bases with no gene match: 2. The V gene's germline CDR1 is LNHDA and CDR2 SQIVND (reference sequence). The CDR3 is CASKTGGSGELFF. The CDR3 nucleotides are TGTGCCAGTAAGACAGGGGGCTCCGGGGAGCTGTTTTTT.

The chain carries TRBV29-1 and TRBJ2-1, with 7 bases aligning to TRBD2. This CDR3 region has 13 residues. V lost 6 bases to trimming and J lost 4 bases; unmatched junction nucleotides: 6. Germline V gene sequence: CDR1 SQVTM, CDR2 ANQGSEA. CDR3 sequence reads: CSVAGRLYNEQFF. CDR3 in DNA: TGCAGCGTAGCCGGGAGGCTGTACAATGAGCAGTTCTTC.

This chain connects TRBV5-1 to TRBJ1-1; the D gene is possibly TRBD1 (5 bases). Looked up from germline, CDR1 is SGHRS and CDR2 is YFSETQ. Trimming removed 4 bases from V and 3 bases from J, with 10 bases in between. CDR3 size: 13 residues. The CDR3 DNA reads as TGCGCCAGCAGCCCGATGACAGACACTGAAGCTTTCTTT. This sequence encodes CASSPMTDTEAFF.

The chain uses TRBV7-8 and TRBJ1-5, with D possibly matching TRBD1 (6 bases). The CDR3 spans 14 residues. Trimming left V 3 bases short and J 6 bases short, with 12 bases between. Germline V lookup: CDR1 SGHVS, CDR2 FQNEAQ. The CDR3 bases are TGTGCCAGCAGCTTGGACAGCCCAAGTCAGCCCCAGCATTTT. This encodes CASSLDSPSQPQHF.